This record looks at one TCR beta chain sequence and its context. Since a much larger clone is just one base distant, this may be a read error. The sample belongs to a study of regulatory T cells in long-lasting Graves disease. As to time point: persistent/refractory GD, antithyroid drugs over 5 years with positive TRAb. Following extraction of RNA from PBMCs, that RNA was used to make the TCR library. iRepertoire HTBI primers and Arm-PCR of CDR3 regions built TCR beta libraries. TCRdb reanalysed the multiplex PCR reads using MiXCR and keeps one entry per CDR3 protein. The sample consists of about 470,000 distinct CDR3 sequences, more than 20% of them appearing once. The CDR3 extends over 13 amino acids. CDR1 is GTSNPN, CDR2 SVGIG, per germline (reference sequence).

Specimen: peripheral blood mononuclear cells (PBMCs), collected when the disease was refractory, from a patient treated with antithyroid drugs. V gene TRBV30 combines with J gene TRBJ1-1; no clear D gene. The receptor was isolated from a female donor with Graves disease. CDR3 region: CVWSPAGGTEAFF. The CDR3 DNA follows: TGTGTCTGGAGCCCAGCGGGCGGCACTGAAGCTTTCTTT.